One sample yielded the 27 T cell receptor beta chains listed below, sequenced in a study of vaccination and CD4 T cells after COVID-19. These receptors' targets are unknown. The treatment: roughly 10-day PBMC culture with coronavirus spike peptide pools or control peptides (ViraFEST assay). An Oncomine TCR Beta short-read assay was used to sequence the DNA from cultured CD4+ T cells. TCRdb passed the PCR reads through MiXCR, listing each CDR3 protein once. The table lists about 25,000 distinct CDR3 sequences, over 45% of them singletons, with 5% to 6.5% in the top ten. Sequencing input: CD4+ T cells from blood, cultured in vitro. The receptor set was obtained from a human donor who had recovered from COVID-19.

This chain links TRBV20-1 with TRBJ2-1; TRBD1 matches 8 bases. The CDR3 length is 15 residues. CDR1 is DFQATT and CDR2 is SNEGSKA in the germline V gene (reference sequence). After removal of 6 bases from V and 8 bases from J, the junction contained 15 bases not matched to a gene. The CDR3 reads CSATDRVWGIYEQFF. CDR3 DNA sequence: TGCAGTGCCACGGACAGGGTTTGGGGGATCTATGAGCAGTTCTTC.

This sequence joins TRBV20-1 and TRBJ2-3; TRBD2 matches at 7 bases. The V gene's germline CDR1 is DFQATT and CDR2 SNEGSKA (reference sequence). The trim removed 0 bases at V and 1 base at J, leaving 7 bases unmatched. The CDR3 runs 16 residues. The DNA of the CDR3 is TGCAGTGCTAGAGATCCAGGGACTACCCGCACAGATACGCAGTATTTT. This encodes CSARDPGTTRTDTQYF.

The genes are TRBV19 and TRBJ2-1, with 9 bases matching TRBD2. Germline V gene sequence: CDR1 LNHDA, CDR2 SQIVND (reference sequence). The CDR3 spans 15 residues. Trimming at V came to 2 bases and at J to 13 bases, leaving 12 bases not matched to a gene. The CDR3 DNA reads TGTGCCAGTAGTATAAGACTAGCGGCGCGCGCGACTCAGTTCTTC. It encodes CASSIRLAARATQFF.

The gene calls are TRBV6-1 and TRBJ1-5; 12 bases are a match to TRBD1. V gave up 6 bases and J gave up 3 bases; unmatched junction bases: 6. CDR1 is MNHNS, CDR2 SASEGT, per germline. CDR3 length equals 16 residues. The DNA of the CDR3 is TGTGCCAGCAGCCCCCGGGACAGGGGGCACAATCAGCCCCAGCATTTT. It translates to CASSPRDRGHNQPQHF.

This clonotype was recorded only once. The chain joins TRBV28 to TRBJ1-1; TRBD1 matches at 9 bases. The CDR3 loop spans 15 amino acids. Trimming took 3 bases from V and 4 from J; bases not matched to a gene: 6. Germline V gene sequence: CDR1 MDHEN, CDR2 SYDVKM. CDR3 sequence reads: CASSLGTGYFTEAFF. The CDR3 coding sequence is TGTGCCAGCAGTTTGGGGACAGGGTATTTCACTGAAGCTTTCTTT.

Here the CDR3 reads CASSLAGLAGGRSDTQYF. CDR3 sequence (DNA): TGTGCCAGCAGTTTAGCGGGACTAGCGGGGGGGAGGTCAGATACGCAGTATTTT. V and J are TRBV27 and TRBJ2-3; 16 bases agree with TRBD2. Germline V gene sequence: CDR1 MNHEY, CDR2 SMNVEV (reference sequence). J was trimmed by 4 bases and V by 2 bases; bases with no gene match: 6. The CDR3 has 18 amino acids.

This clonotype was detected a few times. V usage is TRBV6-1 and J usage is TRBJ1-5; 10 nucleotides align to TRBD1. Looked up from germline, CDR1 is MNHNS and CDR2 is SASEGT. The CDR3 is 15 residues long. Germline trimming cut 5 bases from V and 8 bases from J; bases unmatched to any gene: 9. CDR3 protein: CASSITTGTGEPQHF. The CDR3 DNA follows: TGTGCCAGCAGTATCACAACCGGGACAGGGGAGCCCCAGCATTTT.

V and J are TRBV28 and TRBJ2-3; 8 bases agree with TRBD2. Trimming took 2 bases from V and 4 from J; bases not matched to a gene: 17. The CDR3 runs 19 residues. CDR1 and CDR2 from the germline V gene are MDHEN and SYDVKM. The CDR3 loop reads CASSLMGGLVGLGPDTQYF. In DNA form, the CDR3 reads TGTGCCAGCAGTTTAATGGGGGGACTAGTCGGATTGGGCCCAGATACGCAGTATTTT.

This clonotype has just a few counts. The CDR3 loop is CASSRTSGSTYEQYF. CDR3 nucleotides: TGTGCCAGCAGCCGGACTAGCGGGAGTACCTACGAGCAGTACTTC. The genes are TRBV6-2 or TRBV6-3 and TRBJ2-7, with 13 positions matching TRBD2. The V gene's germline CDR1 is MNHEY and CDR2 SVGEGT. V shed 6 bases, J shed 2 bases, and the junction held 4 bases outside the gene matches. This CDR3 has 15 residues.

The J gene is TRBJ1-1, the V gene TRBV14; 7 positions match TRBD1. The V segment lost 2 bases and the J segment 1 base; nucleotides outside the gene matches: 13. The CDR3 runs 18 residues. Germline lookup yields CDR1 SGHDN and CDR2 FVKESK. The CDR3 is CASSQREGAFDWNTEAFF. The CDR3, as DNA: TGTGCCAGCAGCCAAAGGGAGGGGGCTTTCGATTGGAACACTGAAGCTTTCTTT.

The chain joins TRBV14 to TRBJ2-3; 10 nucleotides agree with TRBD2. V was clipped by 4 bases and J by 6 bases; unmatched bases: 4. The CDR3 spans 14 residues. Germline CDR1 reads SGHDN; CDR2 reads FVKESK. DNA for the CDR3: TGTGCCAGCAGCCGGGGACTAGCGACCGATACGCAGTATTTT. Translated: CASSRGLATDTQYF.

This chain uses TRBV7-8 with TRBJ1-6; D unresolved. Trimming left V 5 bases short and J 8 bases short, with 13 bases between. CDR3 length: 14 residues. CDR1 and CDR2 from the germline V gene are SGHVS and FQNEAQ. The CDR3 sequence: CASSASNADSPLHF. CDR3 nucleotides: TGTGCCAGCAGCGCCTCGAATGCCGATTCACCCCTCCACTTT.

The rearrangement links TRBV19 to TRBJ2-1; TRBD1 agrees at 9 bases. CDR1 and CDR2 (germline): LNHDA, SQIVND (reference sequence). Trimming took 4 bases from V and 6 from J; bases not matched to a gene: 7. The CDR3 consists of 15 residues. CDR3 bases: TGTGCCAGTAGTAAGAGGACAGGGGTCAGCAATGAGCAGTTCTTC. Protein sequence: CASSKRTGVSNEQFF. Complete variable domain (other parts from reference TRBV19 and TRBJ2-1): DGGITQSPKYLFRKEGQNVTLSCEQNLNHDAMYWYRQDPGQGLRLIYYSQIVNDFQKGDIAEGYSVSREKKESFPLTVTSAQKNPTAFYLCASSKRTGVSNEQFFGPGTRLTVL.

This clonotype was seen more than once but under ten times. The V and J genes are TRBV7-2 and TRBJ1-2; 7 bases align to TRBD1. V was clipped by 7 bases and J by 4 bases; unmatched bases: 9. Germline CDR1 is SGHTA and CDR2 is FQGNSA. The CDR3 has 14 residues. The CDR3: CASNGQEGSYGYTF. The CDR3, as DNA: TGTGCCAGCAACGGACAGGAGGGAAGCTATGGCTACACCTTC. Looking up the rest from reference TRBV7-2 and TRBJ1-2 gives the full variable domain: GAGVSQSPSNKVTEKGKDVELRCDPISGHTALYWYRQSLGQGLEFLIYFQGNSAPDKSGLPSDRFSAERTGGSVSTLTIQRTQQEDSAVYLCASNGQEGSYGYTFGSGTRLTVV.

The J gene is TRBJ2-7, the V gene TRBV20-1; 11 nucleotides agree with TRBD2. J gave up 1 base and V 1 base, and 9 bases lay outside the gene matches. The germline V gene encodes CDR1 DFQATT and CDR2 SNEGSKA (reference sequence). The CDR3 extends over 17 amino acids. This CDR3 is CSARGWETSGTSYEQYF. In nucleotides, the CDR3 is TGCAGTGCTAGAGGATGGGAGACTAGCGGGACTTCCTACGAGCAGTACTTC.

This clonotype was detected a few times. The chain carries TRBV5-1 and TRBJ1-2; perhaps TRBD1 as D (5 bases). V lost 4 bases and J lost 1, with 11 bases in between. Germline V gene lookup returns CDR1 SGHRS and CDR2 YFSETQ. CDR3 length: 14 amino acids. The CDR3 sequence: CASSPGGGNYGYTF. As DNA, the CDR3 is TGCGCCAGCAGCCCCGGGGGGGGTAACTATGGCTACACCTTC.

The chain links TRBV6-1 to TRBJ1-2; tentatively, D is TRBD1 (6 bases). Germline CDR1 reads MNHNS; CDR2 reads SASEGT. The CDR3 is made up of 13 amino acids. Trimming pared 11 bases from V and 2 bases from J, leaving 15 bases between. CDR3 bases: TGTGCCGCGCGCCTAGGACAGAACTATGGCTACACCTTC. This translates into CAARLGQNYGYTF.

The chain has TRBV4-1 and TRBJ2-7, with a possible D match to TRBD1 (6 bases). The V and J ends lost 0 bases and 7 bases respectively, with 19 bases between them. Germline V gene sequence: CDR1 MGHRA, CDR2 YSYEKL. The CDR3 is 16 residues long. CDR3 amino acids: CASSQENPGARGEQYF. The DNA of the CDR3 is TGCGCCAGCAGCCAAGAAAACCCTGGGGCGAGGGGGGAGCAGTACTTC.

This sequence joins TRBV12-1 and TRBJ1-2; the table calls TRBD1, which could not be checked here. TRBV12-1 is a pseudogene segment. The CDR3 has 15 residues. In DNA form, the CDR3 reads TGTGCCAGCAGACGAAGACAGGGATTCTTTTATGGCTACACCTTC. Encoded protein: CASRRRQGFFYGYTF.

The gene calls are TRBV6-1 and TRBJ1-2; D may be TRBD1 (6 bases). Germline lookup yields CDR1 MNHNS and CDR2 SASEGT. This CDR3 has 14 amino acids. V lost 7 bases and J lost 5, with 17 bases in between. The CDR3 nucleotides are TGTGCCAGCACCAGACAGACAGGCCAGTATGGCTACACCTTC. Protein: CASTRQTGQYGYTF.

The CDR3 bases are TGCGCCAGCAGCTTAGACAGTCCGAACACCGGGGAGCTGTTTTTT. Protein: CASSLDSPNTGELFF. The chain recombines TRBV5-1 with TRBJ2-2; weak D call: TRBD1 (5 bases). The CDR3 length is 15 residues. Deletions cut 2 bases from V and 0 bases from J, with 8 bases between. Germline CDR1 reads SGHRS; CDR2 reads YFSETQ.

Written as DNA, the CDR3 is TGTGCCAGCAGCTTAGTTTTGGCTAGCGGGAGAAGGAAAAACATTCAGTACTTC. Translated: CASSLVLASGRRKNIQYF. The genes are TRBV7-2 and TRBJ2-4; 10 bases align to TRBD2. Germline assignment: CDR1 SGHTA and CDR2 FQGNSA. The CDR3 contains 18 residues. V dropped 1 base and J dropped 4; count of bases not matched to a gene: 10.

This clonotype has more than one count but fewer than ten. For the CDR3, the DNA is TGTGCCAGCAGTGAAAACCAGTACTATAATTCACCCCTCCACTTT. Translating gives CASSENQYYNSPLHF. V and J are TRBV6-1 and TRBJ1-6; D remains ambiguous. The CDR3 spans 15 residues. CDR1 and CDR2 from the germline V gene are MNHNS and SASEGT. With 2 bases removed from V and 3 bases from J, the gap between germline ends came to 8 bases.

The chain has TRBV6-5 and TRBJ2-7; 10 bases match TRBD2. The CDR3 spans 16 residues. Germline CDR1 MNHEY, CDR2 SVGAGI. V lost 0 bases and J lost 2; bases outside the gene matches: 4. CDR3 amino acids: CASSYSASGSPYEQYF. The CDR3 DNA reads TGTGCCAGCAGTTACTCTGCTAGCGGGAGCCCCTACGAGCAGTACTTC.

The chain is built from TRBV28 and TRBJ2-3; no definite D call. The CDR3 has 14 amino acids. V was shortened by 4 bases and J by 4 bases, with 12 bases between the two germline ends. In germline, CDR1 is MDHEN, CDR2 SYDVKM. CDR3 sequence: CASSSFTLPDTQYF. CDR3 sequence (DNA): TGTGCCAGCAGTTCTTTTACACTCCCAGATACGCAGTATTTT.

The chain combines TRBV27 with TRBJ2-1; 8 bases match TRBD1. CDR3 size: 15 residues. The V and J ends lost 8 bases and 5 bases, in that order; junction bases with no gene match: 11. Germline V CDR1 and CDR2: MNHEY, SMNVEV (reference sequence). In nucleotides, the CDR3 is TGTGCCAGCGCCGACAGGGGACGGCCTAACAATGAGCAGTTCTTC. Protein product: CASADRGRPNNEQFF.

The rearrangement links TRBV2 to TRBJ1-3; 8 bases match TRBD1. The CDR3 totals 16 residues. Trimming took 5 bases from V and 1 from J; bases not matched to a gene: 7. The germline V gene encodes CDR1 SNHLY and CDR2 FYNNEI. CDR3 residues: CASSPDRGGSGNTIYF. DNA for the CDR3: TGTGCCAGCAGTCCCGACAGGGGAGGATCTGGAAACACCATATATTTT.